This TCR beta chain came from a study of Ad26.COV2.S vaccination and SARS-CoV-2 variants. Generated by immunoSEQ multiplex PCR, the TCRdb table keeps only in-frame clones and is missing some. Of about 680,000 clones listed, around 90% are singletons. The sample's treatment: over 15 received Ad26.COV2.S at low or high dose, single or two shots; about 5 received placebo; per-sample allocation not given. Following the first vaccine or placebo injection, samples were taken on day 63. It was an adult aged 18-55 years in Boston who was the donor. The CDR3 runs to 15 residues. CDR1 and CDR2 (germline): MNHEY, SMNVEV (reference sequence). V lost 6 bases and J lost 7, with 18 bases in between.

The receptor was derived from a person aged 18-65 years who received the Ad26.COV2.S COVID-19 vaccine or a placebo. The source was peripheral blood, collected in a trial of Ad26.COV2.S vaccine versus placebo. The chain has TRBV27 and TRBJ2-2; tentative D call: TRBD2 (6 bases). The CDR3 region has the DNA TGTGCCAGCAGGGAGGGCCCACCTATTGGCGGGGAGCTGTTTTTT. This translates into CASREGPPIGGELFF.